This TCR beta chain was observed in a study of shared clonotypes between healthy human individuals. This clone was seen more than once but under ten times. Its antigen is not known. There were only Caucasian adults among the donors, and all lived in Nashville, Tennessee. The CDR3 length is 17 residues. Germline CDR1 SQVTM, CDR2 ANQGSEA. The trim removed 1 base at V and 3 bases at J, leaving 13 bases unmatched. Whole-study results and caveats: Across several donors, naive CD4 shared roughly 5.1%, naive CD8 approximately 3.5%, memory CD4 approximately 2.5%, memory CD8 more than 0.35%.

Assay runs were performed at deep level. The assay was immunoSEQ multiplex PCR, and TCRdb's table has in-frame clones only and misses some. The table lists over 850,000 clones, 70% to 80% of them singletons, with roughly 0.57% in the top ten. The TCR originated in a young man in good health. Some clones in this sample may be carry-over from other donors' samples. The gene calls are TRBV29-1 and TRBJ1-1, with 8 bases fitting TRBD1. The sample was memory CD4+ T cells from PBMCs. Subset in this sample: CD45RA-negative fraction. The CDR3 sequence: CSVEGGTGSRRDTEAFF. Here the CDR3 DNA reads TGCAGCGTTGAAGGTGGGACAGGCTCCCGGCGGGACACTGAAGCTTTCTTT. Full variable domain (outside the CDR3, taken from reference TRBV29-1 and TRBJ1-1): SAVISQKPSRDICQRGTSLTIQCQVDSQVTMMFWYRQQPGQSLTLIATANQGSEATYESGFVIDKFPISRPNLTFSTLTVSNMSPEDSSIYLCSVEGGTGSRRDTEAFFGQGTRLTVV.